One TCR beta chain is described in this entry. Repertoires were generated with immunoSEQ multiplex PCR, while TCRdb's copy carries only in-frame clones and drops some. The sample lists roughly 99,000 clones; about four fifths were seen once. This record belongs to a study of control samples from healthy donors and cancer patients. The sample was blood. This TCR was recovered from a man aged 60 to 75 in good health.

CDR3 sequence (DNA): TGCGCCAGCAGCTTGGCTAGCGGGATCTTGGGACGGAACACTGAAGCTTTCTTT. It translates to CASSLASGILGRNTEAFF. The chain recombines TRBV5-1 with TRBJ1-1; a possible D gene is TRBD1 (5 bases). CDR1 is SGHRS, CDR2 YFSETQ, per germline. The CDR3 totals 18 residues. Trimming took off 0 bases at V and 1 base at J, with 19 bases between the two ends.